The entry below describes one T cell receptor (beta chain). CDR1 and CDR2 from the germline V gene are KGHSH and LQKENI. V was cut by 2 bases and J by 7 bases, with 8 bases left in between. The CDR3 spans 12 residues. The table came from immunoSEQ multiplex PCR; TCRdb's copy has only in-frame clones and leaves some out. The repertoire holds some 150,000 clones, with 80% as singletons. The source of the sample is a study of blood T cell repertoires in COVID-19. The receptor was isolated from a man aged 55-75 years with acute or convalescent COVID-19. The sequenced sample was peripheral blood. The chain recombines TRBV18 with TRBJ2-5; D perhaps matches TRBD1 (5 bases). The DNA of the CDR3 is TGTGCCAGCTCACCAGGCCAGGGGACCCAGTACTTC. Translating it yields CASSPGQGTQYF.